This T cell receptor beta chain was captured by sequencing in a study of T cell repertoires in cytomegalovirus infection. Study as a whole: Recently identified HLA-C-restricted CMV epitopes were used, and well-studied HLA-B-restricted CMV epitopes were used as well. Signatures in public TCR beta sequences pointed to both CMV infection and matching HLA type.

The CDR3 length is 15 residues. V lost 0 bases, J lost 2 bases, and 0 bases stayed unmatched. CDR1 and CDR2 (germline): MGHRA, YSYEKL. Findings of the study overall: The ex vivo response was dominated by HLA-C-restricted CMV-specific TCR beta clonotypes.

One entry per CDR3 protein results from TCRdb running MiXCR on the reads. The sample shows some 700,000 distinct CDR3 sequences, around 30% of them seen only once. Comment on this clonotype: The antigen remains undetermined.

The sequence was obtained from a human donor in good health (CMV status not recorded). Some clones in this sample may be carry-over from other donors' samples. The V gene is TRBV4-1, the J gene TRBJ1-1; TRBD1 matches at 10 bases. The sample in question was cultured PBMCs, obtained from culture after CMV antigen stimulation. This CDR3 reads CASSQETGGNTEAFF. The CDR3, as DNA: TGCGCCAGCAGCCAAGAGACAGGGGGCAACACTGAAGCTTTCTTT.